Listed here is a single T cell receptor (beta chain). Its specific antigen is unknown. Qualities for individual bases were not recorded, and no much larger clone is one base off. Libraries were prepared through PCR. Sequenced using an Illumina HiSeq 2500. TCR library preparation used molecular barcoding, with unique molecular identifiers applied to normalize quantification of the TCRbeta repertoire. The public reads were reanalyzed by TCRdb: fastp trimming at Q25, MiXCR alignment, in-frame beta chains only. CDR3 protein sequences are deduplicated, and each keeps its most common genes and DNA. Here the sample has approximately 500,000 distinct CDR3 sequences; 8% to 11% occur a single time. The biggest ten clones account for just over 2% of the sample. This record comes from a study of T-cell reconstitution after alpha-beta-depleted transplantation in children (dated by TCRdb to 2015 to 2016). As for the study more broadly: T-cell immune reconstitution after TCRalphabeta/CD19-depleted allogeneic hematopoietic cell transplantation in children was quantitatively tracked in the study by means of TCR repertoire profiling.

The CDR3 measures 15 amino acids from cysteine to phenylalanine. The only DNA kept is the CDR3, 45 bases in frame from the first base. Trimming leaves V shorter by 6 bases and J shorter by 1 base, with the junction holding 10 bases beyond the gene matches. Looking up the germline V gene (reference sequence) yields CDR1 DFQATT and CDR2 SNEGSKA. The treatment or condition label, read with the paper, signifies: allogeneic hematopoietic cell transplantation with graft depleted of TCRalphabeta T cells and CD19 B cells. TCRalphabeta/CD19-depleted allogeneic hematopoietic cell grafts were given to the transplant recipients, all of whom were children. Here is what the overall study found, with its caveats: In some patients, high TCRbeta diversity at day 60 was attributed to recipient T cells and intrathymic progenitors that had survived conditioning. Hyperexpanded clone frequencies declined over subsequent months; after one year, T-cell counts and TCRbeta diversity were mostly attributed to newly produced T cells. About two months after transplant, the apparently early recovery of alphabetaT-cell counts reportedly depended on just several hundred clones that had expanded rapidly and came from non-depleted graft cells.

The sequence was obtained from a child aged 2 to 9 with inherited bone marrow failure, due to receive a stem cell transplant. The specimen was PBMCs, collected before TCRalphabeta/CD19-depleted stem cell transplant. In this chain, TRBV20-1 is recombined with TRBJ2-5, with 8 bases matching TRBD2. CDR3 sequence: CSAVIAGRRQETQYF. The nucleotides are TGCAGTGCCGTTATAGCGGGAAGGCGCCAAGAGACCCAGTACTTC.